These T cell receptor beta chains were read from a single sample in a study of T cell responses to AZD1222 COVID-19 vaccine. Profiling relied on immunoSEQ multiplex PCR, and the TCRdb table lists in-frame clones only, not all of them. This table holds 50,000 or so clones, 60% to 80% found once. The sequenced sample was peripheral blood, obtained 28 days after the second AZD1222 dose. The receptors were sampled from an adult who received the AZD1222 COVID-19 vaccine. Each CDR3 is given with its conserved first and last residue. D genes are given only for firm matches. Clone size is given for some rows only: seen once, a few or many times, or a class if the clone is expanded.

-	-	TRBV6-5	TRBJ2-7	CASQPGLSYEQYF	TGTGCCAGCCAACCGGGCCTATCCTACGAGCAGTACTTC
-	-	TRBV7-9	TRBJ1-1	CASSLAGGTEEAFF	TGTGCCAGCAGCTTAGCGGGCGGGACGGAGGAAGCTTTCTTT
TRBD2	-	TRBV6-5	TRBJ2-7	CASSPGEGIMYEQYF	TGTGCCAGCAGCCCCGGGGAGGGAATAATGTACGAGCAGTACTTC
-	-	TRBV28	TRBJ2-2	CASRVHRTGGELFF	TGTGCCAGCAGAGTCCACCGTACGGGCGGGGAGCTGTTTTTT
TRBD1	-	TRBV28	TRBJ1-1	CASSGGQEASGEAFF	TGTGCCAGCAGTGGGGGACAGGAGGCTTCGGGTGAAGCTTTCTTT
TRBD1	-	TRBV6-5	TRBJ1-1	CASSYSPGGDTEAFF	TGTGCCAGCAGTTACTCTCCAGGGGGGGACACTGAAGCTTTCTTT
TRBD2	-	TRBV7-8	TRBJ2-6	CASSSRTSGGGAGANVLTF	TGTGCCAGCAGCAGCCGGACTAGCGGGGGAGGTGCTGGGGCCAACGTCCTGACTTTC
-	-	TRBV4-1	TRBJ2-5	CASSQDPGSQETQYF	TGCGCCAGCAGCCAAGATCCCGGAAGCCAAGAGACCCAGTACTTC
-	-	TRBV10-3	TRBJ2-7	CAISRVSERDTYEQYF	TGTGCCATCAGCCGAGTCTCTGAAAGGGATACCTACGAGCAGTACTTC
TRBD2	-	TRBV7-2	TRBJ2-7	CASSLQRERYEQYF	TGTGCCAGCAGCTTACAGCGGGAGAGGTACGAGCAGTACTTC
TRBD2	-	TRBV3-1/TRBV3-2	TRBJ2-1	CASSQLAGGPYNEQFF	TGTGCCAGCAGCCAGCTAGCGGGGGGGCCCTACAATGAGCAGTTCTTC
-	-	TRBV12-3/TRBV12-4	TRBJ1-2	CASSSGANYGYTF	TGTGCCAGCAGTTCCGGGGCAAACTATGGCTACACCTTC
-	-	TRBV6-2/TRBV6-3	TRBJ2-7	CASSQVRGYEQYF	TGTGCCAGCAGCCAAGTGAGAGGATACGAGCAGTACTTC
-	-	TRBV27	TRBJ1-4	CASARVWITVYGANEKLFF	TGTGCCAGCGCCCGAGTCTGGATCACAGTCTACGGGGCTAATGAAAAACTGTTTTTT
TRBD1	-	TRBV28	TRBJ1-2	CASRPDRGPFYGYTF	TGTGCCAGCAGGCCCGACAGGGGGCCTTTCTATGGCTACACCTTC
-	-	TRBV7-2	TRBJ1-3	CASSLGPLTPGNTIYF	TGTGCCAGCAGCTTAGGACCCCTAACGCCTGGAAACACCATATATTTT
-	-	TRBV28	TRBJ1-2	CASSLSANYGYTF	TGTGCCAGCAGTTTGTCAGCGAACTATGGCTACACCTTC
-	-	TRBV29-1	TRBJ2-5	CSVEDETGQETQYF	TGCAGCGTTGAAGATGAAACGGGCCAAGAGACCCAGTACTTC
TRBD1	-	TRBV2	TRBJ2-7	CASSEWDRGRDEQYF	TGTGCCAGCAGTGAATGGGACAGGGGGCGCGACGAGCAGTACTTC
TRBD2	few	TRBV11-2	TRBJ2-1	CASSHGRESSTYNEQFF	TGTGCCAGCAGCCACGGGCGGGAGAGCTCCACTTACAATGAGCAGTTCTTC
-	-	TRBV5-4	TRBJ1-1	CASSLREKTEAFF	TGTGCCAGCAGCTTGAGAGAGAAGACTGAAGCTTTCTTT
TRBD2	-	TRBV5-1	TRBJ2-2	CAGYLAGAQVGSNTGELFF	TGCGCCGGCTATCTAGCGGGGGCTCAGGTAGGTTCAAACACCGGGGAGCTGTTTTTT
TRBD1	-	TRBV5-6	TRBJ1-2	CASSSPIQGSHGYTF	TGTGCCAGCAGCTCGCCCATACAGGGGTCCCATGGCTACACCTTC
-	-	TRBV28	TRBJ2-1	CASSPLGPHEQFF	TGTGCCAGCAGTCCCCTAGGACCCCATGAGCAGTTCTTC
-	-	TRBV11-1	TRBJ2-2	CASSLVGQGFPGELFF	TGTGCCAGCAGCTTAGTTGGCCAGGGGTTTCCCGGGGAGCTGTTTTTT
TRBD2	-	TRBV2	TRBJ2-2	CASRSTSGNTGELFF	TGTGCCAGCAGGTCCACTAGCGGGAACACCGGGGAGCTGTTTTTT